This TCR beta chain was recovered during a study of blood T cells in healthy people across ages. Regarding the study as a whole: As age increased, TCR beta diversity per million T cells fell in a roughly linear fashion.

CDR3 size: 15 residues. Deletions cut 5 bases from V and 5 bases from J, with 15 bases between. The germline V gene encodes CDR1 MNHEY and CDR2 SVGAGI. Then a second PCR, running about 6 to 11 cycles, was carried out with a sample-barcoded 5' primer and a J-beta primer mix. One entry per CDR3 protein, called by TCRdb with MiXCR from the 5' RACE reads. Among hundreds of thousands of distinct CDR3 sequences, around a fifth were seen once, and the ten largest hold under 4%. This clonotype was counted at least ten times. As yet, its antigen is unknown. This clonotype was obtained from a man between 70 and 80 years old in good health. What was sequenced was blood. This chain joins TRBV6-5 and TRBJ1-4; tentative D call: TRBD1 (5 bases). This chain's CDR3 is CASSTRDGQNEKLFF. CDR3 sequence (DNA): TGTGCCAGCAGTACCCGGGACGGACAAAATGAAAAACTGTTTTTT.